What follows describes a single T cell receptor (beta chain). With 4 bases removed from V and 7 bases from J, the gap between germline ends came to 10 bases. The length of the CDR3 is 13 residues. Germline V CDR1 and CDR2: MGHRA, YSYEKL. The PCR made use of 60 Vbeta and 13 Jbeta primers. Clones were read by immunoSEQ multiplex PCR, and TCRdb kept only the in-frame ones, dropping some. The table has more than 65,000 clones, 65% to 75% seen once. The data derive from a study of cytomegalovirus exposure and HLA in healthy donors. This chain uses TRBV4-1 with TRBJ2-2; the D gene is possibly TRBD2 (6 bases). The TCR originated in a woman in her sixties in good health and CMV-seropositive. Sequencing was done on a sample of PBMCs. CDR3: CASSLATSGELFF. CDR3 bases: TGCGCCAGCAGCCTCGCGACTAGCGGGGAGCTGTTTTTT.